Below are 18 T cell receptor beta chains sequenced from a single sample in a study of blood T cell repertoires in COVID-19. Only in-frame clones appear in the TCRdb table, and some are missing; sequencing was by immunoSEQ multiplex PCR. The table has about 100,000 clones, 86% seen once. The sample was peripheral blood. These receptors all come from a man aged 55 to 70 with acute or convalescent COVID-19.

V gene TRBV6-2 or TRBV6-3 combines with J gene TRBJ1-1; 9 bases are a match to TRBD1. V was pared by 2 bases and J by 1 base, with 5 bases of the junction left unmatched. This CDR3 spans 16 amino acids. Per the germline V gene, CDR1 is MNHEY and CDR2 is SVGEGT. CDR3 protein: CASSYLQGARNTEAFF. In nucleotides, the CDR3 is TGTGCCAGCAGTTACCTACAGGGGGCGAGGAACACTGAAGCTTTCTTT.

V is TRBV7-2 and J is TRBJ2-7; D not resolved. The CDR3 runs to 13 residues. V was clipped by 1 base and J by 2 bases, with 6 bases between them. From germline, CDR1 is SGHTA and CDR2 FQGNSA. CDR3 amino acids: CASSLVGPYEQYF. CDR3 in DNA: TGTGCCAGCAGCTTAGTGGGCCCCTACGAGCAGTACTTC.

V gene TRBV10-3 combines with J gene TRBJ2-5; 8 bases line up with TRBD1. This CDR3 contains 15 residues. CDR1 and CDR2 (germline): ENHRY, SYGVKD. With 4 bases clipped from V and 2 bases from J, the junction kept 6 bases outside the gene matches. The CDR3 coding sequence is TGTGCCATCAGTGTCCGACAGGGGTATCAAGAGACCCAGTACTTC. The encoded protein is CAISVRQGYQETQYF.

This clone was seen once. The chain couples TRBV4-3 to TRBJ1-6, with D possibly TRBD1 on 6 matching bases. The CDR3 loop spans 15 amino acids. Trimming cost V 0 bases and J 10 bases, with 13 bases left between them. The germline V gene encodes CDR1 LGHNA and CDR2 YSLEER. The CDR3 loop reads CASSQDGGWGSPLHF. The CDR3 DNA follows: TGCGCCAGCAGCCAAGATGGGGGCTGGGGATCACCCCTCCACTTT.

This sequence joins TRBV5-4 and TRBJ2-1, with 9 bases aligning to TRBD2. The CDR3 totals 17 residues. J lost 0 bases, V lost 2 bases, and 6 bases had no gene match. Germline V gives CDR1 SGHNT, CDR2 YYREEE (reference sequence). In nucleotides, the CDR3 is TGTGCCAGCAGCTTAAACCTAGCGGGGAGCTCCTACAATGAGCAGTTCTTC. Protein product: CASSLNLAGSSYNEQFF.

The chain has TRBV15 and TRBJ1-5; D is perhaps TRBD1 (5 bases). Germline values: CDR1 LNHNV, CDR2 YYDKDF (reference sequence). The CDR3 runs 15 residues. The V end was cut by 0 bases, the J end by 4 bases, with 10 bases between. The CDR3 coding sequence is TGTGCCACCAGCAGAGACGCCAGGGATAATCAGCCCCAGCATTTT. Its protein product is CATSRDARDNQPQHF.

The chain links TRBV6-2 or TRBV6-3 to TRBJ2-3, with TRBD2 identical over 7 bases. Germline values: CDR1 MNHEY, CDR2 SVGEGT. This CDR3 has 15 residues. J lost 3 bases, V lost 5 bases, and 8 bases had no gene match. CDR3 nucleotides: TGTGCCAGCAGTCGCTTTGGCGGGAGAACAGATACGCAGTATTTT. Its protein product is CASSRFGGRTDTQYF.

This clone was observed a few times. The chain carries TRBV3-1 (or the pseudogene TRBV3-2) and TRBJ1-1, with no clear D. The CDR3 contains 11 residues. Germline V CDR1 and CDR2: LGHDT, YNNKEL (reference sequence). The V end was cut by 2 bases, the J end by 12 bases, with 10 bases between. The CDR3 bases are TGTGCCAGCAGCCAAACGTCGAGTCCTTTCTTT. Translation gives CASSQTSSPFF.

This clone came up once. J is TRBJ2-7 and V is TRBV5-1, with TRBD1 identical over 8 bases. The trim removed 0 bases at V and 4 bases at J, leaving 3 bases unmatched. The CDR3 spans 14 residues. CDR1 is SGHRS and CDR2 is YFSETQ in the germline V gene. CDR3 coding DNA: TGCGCCAGCAGCTTGGCAGGACAGGGATACGAGCAGTACTTC. Translating gives CASSLAGQGYEQYF.

This clone was picked up one time. The chain joins TRBV28 to TRBJ1-1; D perhaps matches TRBD1 (5 bases). Germline CDR1 MDHEN, CDR2 SYDVKM. The CDR3 is 12 residues long. V dropped 5 bases and J dropped 7 bases, with 11 bases sitting between them. The CDR3 loop is CASSRDRFEAFF. The CDR3 nucleotides are TGTGCCAGCAGTCGTGACAGATTTGAAGCTTTCTTT.

This clone was seen a few times. The CDR3: CASRKGLAGGQAGELFF. DNA of the CDR3: TGTGCCAGCAGGAAGGGACTAGCGGGAGGGCAAGCCGGGGAGCTGTTTTTT. The chain is built from TRBV2 and TRBJ2-2, with 16 bases that match TRBD2. J gave up 6 bases and V 6 bases, and 7 bases lay outside the gene matches. There are 17 residues in the CDR3. CDR1 is SNHLY and CDR2 is FYNNEI in the germline V gene.

V usage is TRBV10-3 and J usage is TRBJ1-2; tentatively, D is TRBD1 (5 bases). From germline, CDR1 is ENHRY and CDR2 SYGVKD. Trimming removed 8 bases at V and 2 bases at J, with 15 bases between. CDR3 size: 14 residues. The CDR3 is CAILKGGGNYGYTF. CDR3 in DNA: TGTGCCATCTTGAAGGGTGGGGGGAACTATGGCTACACCTTC.

The chain couples TRBV5-1 to TRBJ2-1; D is undetermined. There are 18 residues in the CDR3. Germline CDR1 SGHRS, CDR2 YFSETQ. Trimming took 1 base from V and 1 from J, leaving 18 bases between them. CDR3 in DNA: TGCGCCAGCAGCTTGAGAGTGAGCCAGGTCGCTTCCTACAATGAGCAGTTCTTC. Translation gives CASSLRVSQVASYNEQFF.

The V gene is TRBV27, the J gene TRBJ1-2, with TRBD1 as a possible D gene (6 bases). CDR3 length equals 12 residues. V was cut by 6 bases and J by 8 bases, with 13 bases left in between. Germline assignment: CDR1 MNHEY and CDR2 SMNVEV (reference sequence). CDR3 residues: CASRHPQGGYTF. In nucleotides, the CDR3 is TGTGCCAGCAGGCACCCCCAGGGGGGCTACACCTTC.

The chain joins TRBV5-1 to TRBJ2-7; 14 nucleotides line up with TRBD2. V lost 5 bases, J lost 2 bases, and 9 bases stayed unmatched. CDR1 and CDR2 (germline): SGHRS, YFSETQ. The CDR3 runs 17 residues. The CDR3 DNA sequence: TGCGCCAGCAGTTCCGGGACTAGCGGGAGTGGGGCCTACGAGCAGTACTTC. As protein: CASSSGTSGSGAYEQYF.

V usage is TRBV14 and J usage is TRBJ2-1; possibly TRBD1 for D (5 bases). V was pared by 2 bases and J by 6 bases, with 17 bases between. Germline CDR1 reads SGHDN; CDR2 reads FVKESK. The CDR3 extends over 16 amino acids. This chain's CDR3 is CASSQRRQKSGNEQFF. The CDR3 bases are TGTGCCAGCAGCCAAAGAAGACAGAAAAGTGGCAATGAGCAGTTCTTC.

The V call is TRBV7-9, the J call TRBJ2-2; the D gene is possibly TRBD2 (6 bases). The CDR3 runs 16 residues. Trimming removed 8 bases from V and 1 base from J, with 17 bases in between. CDR1 and CDR2 from the germline V gene are SEHNR and FQNEAQ (reference sequence). CDR3 coding DNA: TGTGCCAGCCTGCATCGGGGGACGGGGAACACCGGGGAGCTGTTTTTT. It encodes CASLHRGTGNTGELFF.

The rearrangement links TRBV12-5 to TRBJ2-3; D is perhaps TRBD2 (7 bases). Trimming stripped 0 bases from V and 2 bases from J, with 18 bases between. The CDR3 loop spans 18 amino acids. Germline V gene sequence: CDR1 LGHNT, CDR2 FRNRAP. CDR3 loop: CASGLVGGGARNTDTQYF. The DNA of the CDR3 is TGTGCTAGTGGTTTGGTAGGAGGGGGGGCGCGAAACACAGATACGCAGTATTTT.